This T cell receptor beta chain was sequenced in a study of blood T cell repertoires in COVID-19. Background on the study: Samples taken during acute and convalescent COVID-19 were collected in the United States, Italy and Spain. From T cells, B-cell-depleted T cells, or PBMCs came the material, which was cDNA or gDNA.

In the source study's methods: For nucleated cells, counts were estimated from reference gene primer amplification. TCRdb keeps only in-frame clones here, not all; method: immunoSEQ multiplex PCR. V, J and clone size were drawn from that table, and D and trimming were deduced from the DNA. The sample yields some 200,000 clones, approximately 79% seen once. Input material: peripheral blood. The clonotype was recovered from a man between 25 and 39 years old with active or convalescent COVID-19.

The CDR3 nucleotides read TGTGCCAGCAGCGAAATGCGGGCAGTACAAGAGACCCAGTACTTC. It translates to CASSEMRAVQETQYF. The chain carries TRBV11-3 and TRBJ2-5; tentative D call: TRBD2 (5 bases). Trimming left V 5 bases short and J 2 bases short, with 15 bases between. The CDR3 spans 15 residues. Germline values: CDR1 SGHNT, CDR2 YENEEA.